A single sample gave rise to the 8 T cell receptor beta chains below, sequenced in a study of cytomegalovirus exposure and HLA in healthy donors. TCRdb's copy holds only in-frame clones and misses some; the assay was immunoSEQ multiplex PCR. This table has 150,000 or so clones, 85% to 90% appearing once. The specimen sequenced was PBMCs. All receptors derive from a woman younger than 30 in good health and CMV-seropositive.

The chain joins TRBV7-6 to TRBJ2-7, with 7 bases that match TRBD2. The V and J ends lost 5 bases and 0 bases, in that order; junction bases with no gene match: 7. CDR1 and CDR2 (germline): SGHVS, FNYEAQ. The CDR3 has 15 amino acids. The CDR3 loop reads CASSQLAISSYEQYF. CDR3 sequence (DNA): TGTGCCAGCAGCCAACTAGCGATTAGCTCCTACGAGCAGTACTTC.

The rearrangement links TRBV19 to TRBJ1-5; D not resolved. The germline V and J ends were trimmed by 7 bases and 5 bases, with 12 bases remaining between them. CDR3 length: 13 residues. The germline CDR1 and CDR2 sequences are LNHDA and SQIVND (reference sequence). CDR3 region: CASKSLGYQPQHF. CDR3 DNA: TGTGCCAGTAAGTCCTTGGGCTATCAGCCCCAGCATTTT.

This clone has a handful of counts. CDR3 bases: TGTGCCAGCAGCTTATTCGCAGGGGACTATGGCTACACCTTC. It translates to CASSLFAGDYGYTF. The rearrangement links TRBV7-2 to TRBJ1-2, with D maybe TRBD1 (6 bases). Trimming stripped 2 bases from V and 3 bases from J, with 10 bases between. Per germline, CDR1 SGHTA and CDR2 FQGNSA. The CDR3 spans 14 residues.

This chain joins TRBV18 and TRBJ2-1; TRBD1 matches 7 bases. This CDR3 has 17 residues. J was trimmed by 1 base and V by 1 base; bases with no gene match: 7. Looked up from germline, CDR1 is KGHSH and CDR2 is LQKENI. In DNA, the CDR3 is TGTGCCAGCTCACCACTGAATCCGACAGGGTCCTACAATGAGCAGTTCTTC. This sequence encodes CASSPLNPTGSYNEQFF.

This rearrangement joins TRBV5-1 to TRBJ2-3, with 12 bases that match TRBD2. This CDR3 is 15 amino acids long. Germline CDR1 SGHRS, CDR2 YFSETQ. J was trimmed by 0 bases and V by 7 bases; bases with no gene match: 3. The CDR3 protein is CASALAGGSTDTQYF. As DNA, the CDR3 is TGCGCCAGCGCCCTAGCGGGGGGGAGCACAGATACGCAGTATTTT.

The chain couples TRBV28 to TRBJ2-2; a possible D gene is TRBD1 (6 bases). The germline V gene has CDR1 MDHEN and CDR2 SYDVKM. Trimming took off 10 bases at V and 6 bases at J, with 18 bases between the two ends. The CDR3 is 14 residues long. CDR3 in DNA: TGTGCCAAACAGGGTGATATCGGTTCCGGGGAGCTGTTTTTT. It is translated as CAKQGDIGSGELFF.

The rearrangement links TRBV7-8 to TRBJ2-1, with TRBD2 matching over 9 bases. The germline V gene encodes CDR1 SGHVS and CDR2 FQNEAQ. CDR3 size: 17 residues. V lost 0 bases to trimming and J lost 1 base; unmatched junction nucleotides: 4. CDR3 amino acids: CASSLASGGPSYNEQFF. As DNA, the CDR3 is TGTGCCAGCAGCTTAGCCAGCGGGGGGCCTTCCTACAATGAGCAGTTCTTC.

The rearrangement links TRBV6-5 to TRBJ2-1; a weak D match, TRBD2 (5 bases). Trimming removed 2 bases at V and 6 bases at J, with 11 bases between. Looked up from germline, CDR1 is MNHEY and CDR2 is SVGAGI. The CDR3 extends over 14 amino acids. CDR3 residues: CASSYGPGSNEQFF. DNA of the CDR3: TGTGCCAGCAGTTACGGACCGGGGTCCAATGAGCAGTTCTTC.